This T cell receptor beta chain was obtained from a study of T cell changes during pregnancy in multiple sclerosis. Profiling relied on immunoSEQ multiplex PCR, and the TCRdb table lists in-frame clones only, not all of them. The table includes around 100,000 clones, 90% to 95% detected once. This CDR3 region has 17 residues. V lost 6 bases to trimming and J lost 5 bases, with 26 bases between them. From germline, CDR1 is MDHEN and CDR2 SYDVKM. The sample was peripheral blood, taken before pregnancy. The clonotype originates from a female donor with multiple sclerosis, enrolled in a pregnancy study. The rearrangement links TRBV28 to TRBJ2-7, with D maybe TRBD2 (6 bases). The CDR3 DNA is TGTGCCAGCAGCCCCGTGGGGAGGAGCGCGGCGGATGACGAGCAGTACTTC. As protein: CASSPVGRSAADDEQYF.